This T cell receptor (beta chain) derives from a study of shared clonotypes between healthy human individuals. As for the study in general: The cohort had two women and a few men, ages 18 to 49. Three CD4 naive, three CD4 memory, two CD8 naive and one CD8 memory plate were used per donor.

Study-level points and caveats: The generation probabilities recorded for non-shared clonotypes fell below those of clonotypes shared by all four donors.

In the sorted-subset replicate PCRs, 200 ng DNA, around 30,000 T cell genomes, was used. Sequenced by immunoSEQ multiplex PCR; TCRdb stores in-frame clones only, minus some. This sample has hundreds of thousands of clones, with more than 95% found just once. From germline, CDR1 is LNHDA and CDR2 SQIVND (reference sequence). CDR3 size: 17 residues. The ends lost 3 bases at V and 5 bases at J; junction bases unmatched: 11. On this clone itself: Its antigen remains unidentified.

The sequence derives from a woman aged 30 to 39 in good health. Sequenced material: naive CD4+ T cells sorted from blood. Subset defined: CD45RA+ positively selected. The chain couples TRBV19 to TRBJ2-2; 8 nucleotides align to TRBD1. The CDR3 region has the DNA TGTGCCAGTAGTATGGAATCCAGGGGGCGAAGGACCGGGGAGCTGTTTTTT. This translates into CASSMESRGRRTGELFF.